A single TCR beta chain is shown here with its context. The assay was immunoSEQ multiplex PCR, and TCRdb's table has in-frame clones only and misses some. The sample contains around 16,000 clones, roughly 87% of which appear only once. This specimen comes from a study of T cells in localized non-small cell lung cancer. The CDR3 covers 11 residues. Germline assignment: CDR1 LNHDA and CDR2 SQIVND (reference sequence). The V end was cut by 4 bases, the J end by 7 bases, with 5 bases between. The rearrangement links TRBV19 to TRBJ2-1, with no clear D. This clonotype was sampled from a male donor aged 60 or older with stage I lung adenocarcinoma. The specimen was peripheral blood, collected before any cancer treatment. CDR3 DNA sequence: TGTGCCAGTAGTAATTCAAATGAGCAGTTCTTC. This sequence encodes CASSNSNEQFF.